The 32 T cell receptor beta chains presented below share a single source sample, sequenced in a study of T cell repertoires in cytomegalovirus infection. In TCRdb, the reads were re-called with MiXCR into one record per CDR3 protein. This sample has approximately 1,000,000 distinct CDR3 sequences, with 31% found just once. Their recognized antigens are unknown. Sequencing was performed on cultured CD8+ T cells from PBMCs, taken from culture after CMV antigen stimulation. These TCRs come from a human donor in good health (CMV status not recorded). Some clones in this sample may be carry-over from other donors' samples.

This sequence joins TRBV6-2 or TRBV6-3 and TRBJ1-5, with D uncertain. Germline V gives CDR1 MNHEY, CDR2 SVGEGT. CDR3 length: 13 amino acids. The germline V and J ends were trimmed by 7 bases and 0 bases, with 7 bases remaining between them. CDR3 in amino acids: CASIEGSNQPQHF. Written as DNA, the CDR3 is TGTGCCAGCATAGAGGGTAGCAATCAGCCCCAGCATTTT.

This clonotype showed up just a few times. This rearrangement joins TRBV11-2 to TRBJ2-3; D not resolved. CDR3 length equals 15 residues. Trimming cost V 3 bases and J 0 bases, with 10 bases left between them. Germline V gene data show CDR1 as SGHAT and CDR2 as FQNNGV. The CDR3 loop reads CASSFTALSTDTQYF. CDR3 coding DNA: TGTGCCAGCAGCTTTACAGCACTTAGCACAGATACGCAGTATTTT.

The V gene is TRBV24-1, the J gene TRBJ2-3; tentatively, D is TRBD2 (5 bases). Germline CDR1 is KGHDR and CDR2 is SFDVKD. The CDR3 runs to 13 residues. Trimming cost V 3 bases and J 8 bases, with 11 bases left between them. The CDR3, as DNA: TGTGCCACCAGTGATCTACACCTAGCTACGCAGTATTTT. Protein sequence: CATSDLHLATQYF.

The CDR3 nucleotides read TGTGCCACCAGTGATTCAACAGGAGAGCAGTTCTTC. It codes for CATSDSTGEQFF. This chain links TRBV24-1 with TRBJ2-1; perhaps TRBD1 as D (5 bases). V lost 2 bases to trimming and J lost 10 bases, with 8 bases between them. Per germline, CDR1 KGHDR and CDR2 SFDVKD. The CDR3 runs 12 residues.

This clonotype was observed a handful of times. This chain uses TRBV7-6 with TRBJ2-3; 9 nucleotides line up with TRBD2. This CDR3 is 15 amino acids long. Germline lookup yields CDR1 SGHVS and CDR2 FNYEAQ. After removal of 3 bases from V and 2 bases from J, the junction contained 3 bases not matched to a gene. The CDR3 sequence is CASSFLAGPTDTQYF. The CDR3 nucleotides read TGTGCCAGCAGCTTCCTAGCGGGGCCCACAGATACGCAGTATTTT.

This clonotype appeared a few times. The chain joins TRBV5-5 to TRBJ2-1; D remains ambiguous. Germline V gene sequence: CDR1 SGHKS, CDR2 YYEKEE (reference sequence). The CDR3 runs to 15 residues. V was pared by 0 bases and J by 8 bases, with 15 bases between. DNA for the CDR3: TGTGCCAGCAGCTTGGGACAAAAACTGTTGGATGAGCAGTTCTTC. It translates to CASSLGQKLLDEQFF. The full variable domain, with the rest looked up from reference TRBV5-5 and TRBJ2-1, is DAGVTQSPTHLIKTRGQQVTLRCSPISGHKSVSWYQQVLGQGPQFIFQYYEKEERGRGNFPDRFSARQFPNYSSELNVNALLLGDSALYLCASSLGQKLLDEQFFGPGTRLTVL.

The CDR3: CASSLISGGQVTGELFF. CDR3 nucleotide sequence: TGTGCCAGCAGTTTAATAAGCGGGGGGCAAGTGACCGGGGAGCTGTTTTTT. V and J are TRBV27 and TRBJ2-2; 9 nucleotides agree with TRBD2. The junction had 9 bases not matched to a gene; V was cut back by 2 bases and J by 5 bases. Germline V CDR1 and CDR2: MNHEY, SMNVEV (reference sequence). CDR3 length equals 17 residues.

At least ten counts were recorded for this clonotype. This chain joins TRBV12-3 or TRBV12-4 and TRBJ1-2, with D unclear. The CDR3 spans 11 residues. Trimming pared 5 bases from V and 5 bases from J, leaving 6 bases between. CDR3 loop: CASSQQYGYTF. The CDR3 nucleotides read TGTGCCAGCAGTCAGCAGTATGGCTACACCTTC.

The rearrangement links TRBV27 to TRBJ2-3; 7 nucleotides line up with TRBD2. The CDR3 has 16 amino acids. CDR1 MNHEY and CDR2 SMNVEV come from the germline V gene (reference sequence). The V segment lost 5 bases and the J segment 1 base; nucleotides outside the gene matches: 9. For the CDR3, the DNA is TGTGCCAGCAGTCCCATAGTCAGCGGGGGCACAGATACGCAGTATTTT. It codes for CASSPIVSGGTDTQYF.

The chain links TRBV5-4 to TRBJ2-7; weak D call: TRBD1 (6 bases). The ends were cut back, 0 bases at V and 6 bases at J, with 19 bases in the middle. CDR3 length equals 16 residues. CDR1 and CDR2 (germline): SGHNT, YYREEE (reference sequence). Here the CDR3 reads CASSLGDTLDHTEQYV. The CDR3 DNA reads TGTGCCAGCAGCTTGGGGGACACTCTCGACCACACCGAGCAGTACGTC.

CDR3 DNA sequence: TGTGCCAGCGGGGGACTTCGATCGGCCCAGTACTTC. Translation: CASGGLRSAQYF. The chain is built from TRBV6-6 and TRBJ2-5, with D possibly being TRBD2 (6 bases). V was clipped by 8 bases and J by 9 bases, with 16 bases between them. Germline V gene lookup returns CDR1 MNHNY and CDR2 SVGAGI (reference sequence). The CDR3 has 12 residues.

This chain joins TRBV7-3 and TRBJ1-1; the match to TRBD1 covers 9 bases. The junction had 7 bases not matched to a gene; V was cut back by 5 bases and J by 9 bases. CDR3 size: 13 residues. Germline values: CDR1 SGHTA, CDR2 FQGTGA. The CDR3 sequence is CASSPRTGDKAFF. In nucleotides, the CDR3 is TGTGCCAGCAGCCCCCGGACAGGGGATAAAGCTTTCTTT.

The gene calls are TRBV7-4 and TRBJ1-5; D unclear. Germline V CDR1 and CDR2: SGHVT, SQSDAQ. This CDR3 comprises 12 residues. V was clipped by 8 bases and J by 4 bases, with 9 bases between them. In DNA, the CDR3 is TGTGCCAGCGACATTGGGAATCAGCCCCAGCATTTT. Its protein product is CASDIGNQPQHF.

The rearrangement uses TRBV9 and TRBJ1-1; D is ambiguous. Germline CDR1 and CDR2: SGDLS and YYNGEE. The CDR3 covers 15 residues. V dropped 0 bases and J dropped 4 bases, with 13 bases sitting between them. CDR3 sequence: CASSVADHLGTEAFF. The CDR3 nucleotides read TGTGCCAGCAGCGTAGCTGACCACTTGGGCACTGAAGCTTTCTTT.

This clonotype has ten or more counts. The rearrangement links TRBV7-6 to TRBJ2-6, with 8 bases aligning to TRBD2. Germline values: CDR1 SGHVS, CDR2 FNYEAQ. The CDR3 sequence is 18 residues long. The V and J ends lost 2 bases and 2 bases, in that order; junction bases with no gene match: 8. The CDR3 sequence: CASSLMGLDVPGANVLTF. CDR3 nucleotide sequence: TGTGCCAGCAGCTTAATGGGACTAGACGTTCCTGGGGCCAACGTCCTGACTTTC.

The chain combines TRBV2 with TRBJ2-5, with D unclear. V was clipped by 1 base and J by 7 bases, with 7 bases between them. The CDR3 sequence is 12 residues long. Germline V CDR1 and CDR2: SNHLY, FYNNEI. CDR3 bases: TGTGCCAGCAGTGAAGTAGGTCGGACCCAGTACTTC. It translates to CASSEVGRTQYF.

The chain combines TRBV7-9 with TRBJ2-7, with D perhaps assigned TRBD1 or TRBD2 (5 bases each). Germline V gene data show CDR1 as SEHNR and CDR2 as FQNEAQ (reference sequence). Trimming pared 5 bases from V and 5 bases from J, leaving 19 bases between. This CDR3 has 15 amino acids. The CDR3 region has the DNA TGTGCCAGCAGCGCCGGGGCAGGGTCGTCACACGAGCAGTACTTC. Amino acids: CASSAGAGSSHEQYF. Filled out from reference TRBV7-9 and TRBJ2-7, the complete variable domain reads DTGVSQNPRHKITKRGQNVTFRCDPISEHNRLYWYRQTLGQGPEFLTYFQNEAQLEKSRLLSDRFSAERPKGSFSTLEIQRTEQGDSAMYLCASSAGAGSSHEQYFGPGTRLTVT.

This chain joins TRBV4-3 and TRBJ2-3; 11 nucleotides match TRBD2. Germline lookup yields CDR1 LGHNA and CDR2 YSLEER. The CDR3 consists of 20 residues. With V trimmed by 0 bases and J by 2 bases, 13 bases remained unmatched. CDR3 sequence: CASSQDPPLAGVLSTDTQYF. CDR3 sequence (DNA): TGCGCCAGCAGCCAAGATCCCCCACTAGCGGGGGTCTTATCCACAGATACGCAGTATTTT.

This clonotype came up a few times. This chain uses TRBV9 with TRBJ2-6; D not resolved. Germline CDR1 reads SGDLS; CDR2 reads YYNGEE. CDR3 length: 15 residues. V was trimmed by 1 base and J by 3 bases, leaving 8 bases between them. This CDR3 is CASSVRWIGANVLTF. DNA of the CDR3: TGTGCCAGCAGCGTAAGGTGGATTGGGGCCAACGTCCTGACTTTC.

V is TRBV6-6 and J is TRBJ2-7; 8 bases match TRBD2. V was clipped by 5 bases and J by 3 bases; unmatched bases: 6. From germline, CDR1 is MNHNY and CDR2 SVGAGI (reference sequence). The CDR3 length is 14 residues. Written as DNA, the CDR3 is TGTGCCAGCAGTCACCGGACTAGCAACTACGAGCAGTACGTC. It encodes CASSHRTSNYEQYV.

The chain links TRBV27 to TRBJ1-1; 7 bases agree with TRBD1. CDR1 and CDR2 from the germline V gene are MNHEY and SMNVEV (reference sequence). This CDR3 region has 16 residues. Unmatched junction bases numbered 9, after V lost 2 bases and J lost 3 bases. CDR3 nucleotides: TGTGCCAGCAGTTTAAACCTCAGGGGGGGGGACACTGAAGCTTTCTTT. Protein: CASSLNLRGGDTEAFF.

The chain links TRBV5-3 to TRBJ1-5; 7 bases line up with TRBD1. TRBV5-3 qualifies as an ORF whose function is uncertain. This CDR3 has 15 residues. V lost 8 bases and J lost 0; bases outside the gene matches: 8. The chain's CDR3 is CASRGTADSNQPQHF. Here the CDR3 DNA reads TGTGCCAGCAGGGGGACAGCCGATAGCAATCAGCCCCAGCATTTT.

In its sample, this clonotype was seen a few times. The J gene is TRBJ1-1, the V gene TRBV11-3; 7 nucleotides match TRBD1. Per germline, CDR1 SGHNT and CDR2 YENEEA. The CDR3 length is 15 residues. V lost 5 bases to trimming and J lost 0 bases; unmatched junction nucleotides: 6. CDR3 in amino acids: CASSLSGQMNTEAFF. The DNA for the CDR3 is TGTGCCAGCAGCCTCTCGGGACAGATGAACACTGAAGCTTTCTTT.

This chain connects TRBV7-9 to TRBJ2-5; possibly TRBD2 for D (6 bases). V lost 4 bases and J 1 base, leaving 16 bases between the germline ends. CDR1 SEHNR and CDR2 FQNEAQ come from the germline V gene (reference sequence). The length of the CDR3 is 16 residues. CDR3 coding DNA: TGTGCCAGCAGCTCTCGGCGGTTTAGCGGCCAAGAGACCCAGTACTTC. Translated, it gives CASSSRRFSGQETQYF. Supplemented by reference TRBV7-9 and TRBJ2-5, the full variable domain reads DTGVSQNPRHKITKRGQNVTFRCDPISEHNRLYWYRQTLGQGPEFLTYFQNEAQLEKSRLLSDRFSAERPKGSFSTLEIQRTEQGDSAMYLCASSSRRFSGQETQYFGPGTRLLVL.

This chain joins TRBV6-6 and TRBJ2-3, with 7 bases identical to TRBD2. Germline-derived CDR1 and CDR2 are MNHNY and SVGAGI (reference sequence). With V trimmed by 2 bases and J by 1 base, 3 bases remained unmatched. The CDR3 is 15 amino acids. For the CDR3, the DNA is TGTGCCAGCAGTTACCAACGGGGGGGCACAGATACGCAGTATTTT. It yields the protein CASSYQRGGTDTQYF.

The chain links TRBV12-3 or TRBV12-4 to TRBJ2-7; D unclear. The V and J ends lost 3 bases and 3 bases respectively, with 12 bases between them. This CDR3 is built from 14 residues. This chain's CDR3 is CASSFWGLCYEQYF. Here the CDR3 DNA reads TGTGCCAGCAGTTTCTGGGGTTTGTGCTACGAGCAGTACTTC.

The CDR3 reads CVVGPSGGPVDTQYF. The CDR3 DNA is TGTGTCGTCGGCCCTAGCGGGGGGCCGGTGGATACGCAGTATTTT. The chain is built from TRBV12-3 or TRBV12-4 and TRBJ2-3; 11 positions agree with TRBD2. CDR3 length equals 15 residues.

CDR3 bases: TGTGCCAGCAGTTACTCTCCGGGCCTCTATGGCTACACCTTC. Its translation: CASSYSPGLYGYTF. The J gene is TRBJ1-2, the V gene TRBV6-5, with D unclear. Trimming left V 0 bases short and J 4 bases short, with 9 bases between. Germline values: CDR1 MNHEY, CDR2 SVGAGI. The CDR3 has 14 residues.

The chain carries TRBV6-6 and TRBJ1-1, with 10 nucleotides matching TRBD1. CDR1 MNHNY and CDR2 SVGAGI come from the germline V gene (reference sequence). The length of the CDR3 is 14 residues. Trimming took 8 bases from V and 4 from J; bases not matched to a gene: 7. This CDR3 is CASFRQGASTEAFF. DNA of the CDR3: TGTGCCAGCTTTCGACAGGGGGCGAGCACTGAAGCTTTCTTT.

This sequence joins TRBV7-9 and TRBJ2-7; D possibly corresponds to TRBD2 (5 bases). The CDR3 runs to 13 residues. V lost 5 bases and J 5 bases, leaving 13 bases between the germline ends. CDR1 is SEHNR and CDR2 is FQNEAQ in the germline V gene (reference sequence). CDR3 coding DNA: TGTGCCAGCAGCGGTACAGTCGGGGACGAGCAGTACGTC. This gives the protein CASSGTVGDEQYV.

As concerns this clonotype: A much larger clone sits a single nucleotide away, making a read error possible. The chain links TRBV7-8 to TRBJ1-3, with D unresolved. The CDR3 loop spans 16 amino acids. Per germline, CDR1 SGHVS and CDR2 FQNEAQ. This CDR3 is CANSPMDGLSGNTIYF. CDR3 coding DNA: TGTGCCAACAGCCCCATGGACGGACTCTCTGGAAACACCATATATTTT.

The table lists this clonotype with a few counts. The CDR3 is CASSVGSYSDTGELFF. The CDR3 DNA follows: TGTGCCAGCAGCGTAGGGAGTTACTCGGACACCGGGGAGCTGTTTTTT. This chain joins TRBV9 and TRBJ2-2; no reliable D call. There are 16 residues in the CDR3. Germline V lookup: CDR1 SGDLS, CDR2 YYNGEE. V shed 0 bases and J shed 3 bases, with 12 bases lying between them.